This is a list of T cell receptor beta chains from one sample in a study of shared clonotypes between healthy human individuals. This table comes from immunoSEQ multiplex PCR, and its TCRdb copy is limited to in-frame clones, with some not included. The sample has approximately 1.9 million clones; approximately 92% are singletons. The source material was naive CD8+ T cells from PBMCs. Receptors were obtained from a man between 18 and 29 years old in good health. Some clones in this sample may be carry-over from other donors' samples. Each CDR3 is given with its conserved first and last residue. Each record gives: D gene, clone size, J gene, V gene, CDR3 DNA, CDR3 protein. A D gene is named only where the DNA matches it firmly. Clone size is stated in some rows and not others, as once, few, many or a class when expanded.

D gene: -; clone size: -; J gene: TRBJ2-1; V gene: TRBV11-2; CDR3 DNA: TGTGCCAGCAGCTCCGGCCTCCCCCTCAGTGAGCAGTTCTTC; CDR3 protein: CASSSGLPLSEQFF
D gene: -; clone size: -; J gene: TRBJ1-1; V gene: TRBV19; CDR3 DNA: TGTGCCAGTAGTATACAAGGAACTGAAGCTTTCTTT; CDR3 protein: CASSIQGTEAFF
D gene: -; clone size: -; J gene: TRBJ1-1; V gene: TRBV7-9; CDR3 DNA: TGTGCCAGCAGCTTAGTGGTACAGAAAGACACTGAAGCTTTCTTT; CDR3 protein: CASSLVVQKDTEAFF
D gene: TRBD1; clone size: -; J gene: TRBJ1-2; V gene: TRBV9; CDR3 DNA: TGTGCCAGCAGCGTCCACCAACGACAGGGCCGGTTGCTTGGCTACACCTTC; CDR3 protein: CASSVHQRQGRLLGYTF
D gene: TRBD2; clone size: -; J gene: TRBJ2-7; V gene: TRBV29-1; CDR3 DNA: TGCAGCGTGGAAAGCGGGACCTTCTCCTACGAGCAGTACTTC; CDR3 protein: CSVESGTFSYEQYF
D gene: -; clone size: few; J gene: TRBJ1-1; V gene: TRBV5-1; CDR3 DNA: TGCGCCAGCAGCGGTGGCACTGAAGCTTTCTTT; CDR3 protein: CASSGGTEAFF
D gene: -; clone size: -; J gene: TRBJ2-1; V gene: TRBV7-3; CDR3 DNA: TGTGCCAGCAGCTCCCTCCCCGACAATGAGCAGTTCTTC; CDR3 protein: CASSSLPDNEQFF
D gene: TRBD2; clone size: -; J gene: TRBJ2-1; V gene: TRBV27; CDR3 DNA: TGTGCCAGCAGGGGAGGGCCCACTTCCTACAATGAGCAGTTCTTC; CDR3 protein: CASRGGPTSYNEQFF
D gene: -; clone size: -; J gene: TRBJ1-2; V gene: TRBV28; CDR3 DNA: TGTGCCAGCAGTCTGATGACCGCGTCTAACTATGGCTACACCTTC; CDR3 protein: CASSLMTASNYGYTF
D gene: TRBD2; clone size: -; J gene: TRBJ2-7; V gene: TRBV7-9; CDR3 DNA: TGTGCCAGCAGTACTAGCGCCGAGCAGTACTTC; CDR3 protein: CASSTSAEQYF
D gene: -; clone size: -; J gene: TRBJ1-1; V gene: TRBV2; CDR3 DNA: TGTGCCAGCACTGAGCCATGGGGAGAGTGGACTGAAGCTTTCTTT; CDR3 protein: CASTEPWGEWTEAFF
D gene: -; clone size: -; J gene: TRBJ2-1; V gene: TRBV2; CDR3 DNA: TGTGCCAGCAGGGGGGACGACTACAATGAGCAGTTCTTC; CDR3 protein: CASRGDDYNEQFF
D gene: -; clone size: -; J gene: TRBJ1-1; V gene: TRBV7-9; CDR3 DNA: TGTGCCGAAGGGGGGGATACTCTCACTGAAGCTTTCTTT; CDR3 protein: CAEGGDTLTEAFF
D gene: -; clone size: -; J gene: TRBJ2-7; V gene: TRBV14; CDR3 DNA: TGTGCCAGCAGCCCACCGGGACCGCCCTCCTTTATCGCCTACGAGCAGTACTTC; CDR3 protein: CASSPPGPPSFIAYEQYF
D gene: -; clone size: -; J gene: TRBJ2-7; V gene: TRBV5-1; CDR3 DNA: TGCGCCAGCAGCCCATTACCAGAGCGTTTCAACGAGCAGTACTTC; CDR3 protein: CASSPLPERFNEQYF
D gene: -; clone size: -; J gene: TRBJ1-6; V gene: TRBV28; CDR3 DNA: TGTGCCAGCAGCCGAGGACGGAGAAGCTCCTATAATTCACCCCTCCACTTT; CDR3 protein: CASSRGRRSSYNSPLHF
D gene: -; clone size: -; J gene: TRBJ1-2; V gene: TRBV5-4; CDR3 DNA: TGTGCCAGCAGCCCGGACGGACCGATCTATGGCTACACCTTC; CDR3 protein: CASSPDGPIYGYTF
D gene: TRBD2; clone size: -; J gene: TRBJ2-1; V gene: TRBV29-1; CDR3 DNA: TGCAGCGGTCTAGCGGGAGGTTCCTACAATGAGCAGTTCTTC; CDR3 protein: CSGLAGGSYNEQFF
D gene: -; clone size: -; J gene: TRBJ1-5; V gene: TRBV28; CDR3 DNA: TGTGCCAGCAGTTTTGGAAGGGTTCTAGGGGGCAATCAGCCCCAGCATTTT; CDR3 protein: CASSFGRVLGGNQPQHF
D gene: TRBD2; clone size: -; J gene: TRBJ2-1; V gene: TRBV7-9; CDR3 DNA: TGTGCCAGCAGCTTAGCGGCGGGAGCCGGTGAGCAGTTCTTC; CDR3 protein: CASSLAAGAGEQFF
D gene: -; clone size: once; J gene: TRBJ1-1; V gene: TRBV5-4; CDR3 DNA: TGTGCCAGCCGTGAGGGGGGCGGGGACACTGAAGCTTTCTTT; CDR3 protein: CASREGGGDTEAFF
D gene: -; clone size: -; J gene: TRBJ2-7; V gene: TRBV9; CDR3 DNA: TGTGCCAGCAGCGACCACAGCAGCTCCTACGAGCAGTACTTC; CDR3 protein: CASSDHSSSYEQYF
D gene: -; clone size: -; J gene: TRBJ1-3; V gene: TRBV30; CDR3 DNA: TGTGCCTCGCAGTGGCTGGAGGAAGGACGAAACACCATATATTTT; CDR3 protein: CASQWLEEGRNTIYF
D gene: -; clone size: -; J gene: TRBJ2-7; V gene: TRBV7-9; CDR3 DNA: TGTGCCAGCAGCCCCCTTTCTGTCTCCTACGAGCAGTACTTC; CDR3 protein: CASSPLSVSYEQYF
D gene: -; clone size: -; J gene: TRBJ2-7; V gene: TRBV6-1; CDR3 DNA: TGTGCCAGCAGTGATAAGGGGGGCCCCTACGAGCAGTACTTC; CDR3 protein: CASSDKGGPYEQYF
D gene: -; clone size: -; J gene: TRBJ2-1; V gene: TRBV7-3; CDR3 DNA: TGTGCCAGCAGCTTAGGTCGGGAGCCTCCCTACAATGAGCAGTTCTTC; CDR3 protein: CASSLGREPPYNEQFF
D gene: -; clone size: -; J gene: TRBJ1-2; V gene: TRBV27; CDR3 DNA: TGTGCCAGCAACCTGAGGGGCAGACCTTATGGCTACACCTTC; CDR3 protein: CASNLRGRPYGYTF
D gene: -; clone size: once; J gene: TRBJ2-2; V gene: TRBV7-9; CDR3 DNA: TGTGCCAGCAGAGGTGGAGGGATACACACCAGCGCCGGGGAGCTGTTTTTT; CDR3 protein: CASRGGGIHTSAGELFF
D gene: -; clone size: -; J gene: TRBJ2-3; V gene: TRBV19; CDR3 DNA: TGTGCCAGTAGTATTATCCCCTCAGGGACAGATACGCAGTATTTT; CDR3 protein: CASSIIPSGTDTQYF
D gene: -; clone size: once; J gene: TRBJ2-1; V gene: TRBV27; CDR3 DNA: TGTGCCAGCAGCATTGGATACAATGAGCAGTTCTTC; CDR3 protein: CASSIGYNEQFF
D gene: TRBD1; clone size: -; J gene: TRBJ2-7; V gene: TRBV7-9; CDR3 DNA: TGTGCCAGCACCCCCAAAGACAGGGTTCCCTACGAGCAGTACTTC; CDR3 protein: CASTPKDRVPYEQYF
D gene: -; clone size: once; J gene: TRBJ2-7; V gene: TRBV10-2; CDR3 DNA: TGCGCCAGCAGTGAACATCCGGGTTCCTACGAGCAGTACTTC; CDR3 protein: CASSEHPGSYEQYF
D gene: -; clone size: -; J gene: TRBJ2-1; V gene: TRBV11-2; CDR3 DNA: TGTGCCAGCAGCTTAGTCAGGGGCAACAATGAGCAGTTCTTC; CDR3 protein: CASSLVRGNNEQFF
D gene: -; clone size: once; J gene: TRBJ2-1; V gene: TRBV5-1; CDR3 DNA: TGCGCCAGCAGCTTTAGGGGCGGGAACAATGAGCAGTTCTTC; CDR3 protein: CASSFRGGNNEQFF
D gene: -; clone size: -; J gene: TRBJ2-1; V gene: TRBV10-3; CDR3 DNA: TGTGCCATCAGTAGGGGTTCCTACAATGAGCAGTTCTTC; CDR3 protein: CAISRGSYNEQFF
D gene: -; clone size: -; J gene: TRBJ2-3; V gene: TRBV4-3; CDR3 DNA: TGCGCCAGCAGCCAAGAGGACTCTACCGCAGATACGCAGTATTTT; CDR3 protein: CASSQEDSTADTQYF
D gene: -; clone size: -; J gene: TRBJ2-7; V gene: TRBV14; CDR3 DNA: TGTGCCAGCAGCCCTCCAAGGAGCGAGCAGTACTTC; CDR3 protein: CASSPPRSEQYF
D gene: -; clone size: -; J gene: TRBJ2-5; V gene: TRBV7-8; CDR3 DNA: TGTGCCAGCAGCCATAATTGGGTCCAAGAGACCCAGTACTTC; CDR3 protein: CASSHNWVQETQYF
D gene: TRBD2; clone size: -; J gene: TRBJ2-7; V gene: TRBV2; CDR3 DNA: TGTGCCAGCAGTGAGACTAGCGGGAGTGCCGAGCAGTACTTC; CDR3 protein: CASSETSGSAEQYF
D gene: TRBD1; clone size: -; J gene: TRBJ2-4; V gene: TRBV2; CDR3 DNA: TGTGCCAGCAAACGAGTGACAGGGGAGGCCATTCAGTACTTC; CDR3 protein: CASKRVTGEAIQYF
D gene: TRBD1; clone size: -; J gene: TRBJ2-3; V gene: TRBV6-5; CDR3 DNA: TGTGCCAGCAGTCCGGGACAGGGGTCAAATACGCAGTATTTT; CDR3 protein: CASSPGQGSNTQYF
D gene: -; clone size: -; J gene: TRBJ1-3; V gene: TRBV2; CDR3 DNA: TGTGCCAGCAGTGAATTTTTGGGGTATGGAAACACCATATATTTT; CDR3 protein: CASSEFLGYGNTIYF
D gene: -; clone size: -; J gene: TRBJ2-2; V gene: TRBV11-2; CDR3 DNA: TGTGCCAGCAGCTTAGATCCCAGTGGGGAGCTGTTTTTT; CDR3 protein: CASSLDPSGELFF
D gene: TRBD2; clone size: -; J gene: TRBJ2-5; V gene: TRBV19; CDR3 DNA: TGTGCCAGTAGTATACTGAGCGGGGGTGGAGAGACCCAGTACTTC; CDR3 protein: CASSILSGGGETQYF
D gene: -; clone size: -; J gene: TRBJ2-3; V gene: TRBV4-1; CDR3 DNA: TGCGCCAGCAGCCAGGCAGGGGCGACAGATACGCAGTATTTT; CDR3 protein: CASSQAGATDTQYF
D gene: TRBD2; clone size: -; J gene: TRBJ2-7; V gene: TRBV7-6; CDR3 DNA: TGTGCCAGCAGCCAAGGACTAGAGGAGCAGTACTTC; CDR3 protein: CASSQGLEEQYF
D gene: -; clone size: -; J gene: TRBJ1-3; V gene: TRBV11-2; CDR3 DNA: TGTGCCAGCAGCCCCGGAAACACCATATATTTT; CDR3 protein: CASSPGNTIYF
D gene: -; clone size: -; J gene: TRBJ2-7; V gene: TRBV29-1; CDR3 DNA: TGCAGCGTTGTGGGAGGGGGGGAACCCTACGAGCAGTACTTC; CDR3 protein: CSVVGGGEPYEQYF
D gene: -; clone size: -; J gene: TRBJ1-1; V gene: TRBV5-1; CDR3 DNA: TGCGCCAGCCTTCCCGGGGTCGGTCTGAACACTGAAGCTTTCTTT; CDR3 protein: CASLPGVGLNTEAFF
D gene: -; clone size: once; J gene: TRBJ2-7; V gene: TRBV7-9; CDR3 DNA: TGTGCCAGCAGCGGGAGCTACGAGCAGTACTTC; CDR3 protein: CASSGSYEQYF
D gene: -; clone size: -; J gene: TRBJ1-5; V gene: TRBV2; CDR3 DNA: TGTGCCAGCCGACAGGTCTATGGCAATCAGCCCCAGCATTTT; CDR3 protein: CASRQVYGNQPQHF
D gene: -; clone size: -; J gene: TRBJ1-4; V gene: TRBV7-9; CDR3 DNA: TGTGCCAGCAGCCCTGGGGCAGGGATAGGTGAAAAACTGTTTTTT; CDR3 protein: CASSPGAGIGEKLFF
D gene: -; clone size: -; J gene: TRBJ2-2; V gene: TRBV7-6; CDR3 DNA: TGTGCCAGCAGCTTAGCCGGTCGGGCTTTTGTTGGGGGCTCTAGCACCGGGGAGCTGTTTTTT; CDR3 protein: CASSLAGRAFVGGSSTGELFF
D gene: TRBD2; clone size: -; J gene: TRBJ2-7; V gene: TRBV4-3; CDR3 DNA: TGCGCCAGCAGCCAAGGCACTAGCGGGGTTTACGAGCAGTACTTC; CDR3 protein: CASSQGTSGVYEQYF
D gene: -; clone size: -; J gene: TRBJ2-5; V gene: TRBV19; CDR3 DNA: TGTGCCAGTAGTAATCGCCTAAAAGAGACCCAGTACTTC; CDR3 protein: CASSNRLKETQYF
D gene: -; clone size: -; J gene: TRBJ2-2; V gene: TRBV28; CDR3 DNA: TGTGCCAGCAGTTTAGTTGGGGGAACCGGGGAGCTGTTTTTT; CDR3 protein: CASSLVGGTGELFF
D gene: -; clone size: -; J gene: TRBJ2-7; V gene: TRBV13; CDR3 DNA: TGTGCCAGCAGCTCAAGTTACGAGCAGTACTTC; CDR3 protein: CASSSSYEQYF
D gene: -; clone size: once; J gene: TRBJ2-1; V gene: TRBV19; CDR3 DNA: TGTGCCAGTAGTTGGGCTAGTCTTGGTGAGCAGTTCTTC; CDR3 protein: CASSWASLGEQFF
D gene: -; clone size: -; J gene: TRBJ1-2; V gene: TRBV27; CDR3 DNA: TGTGCCAGCAGAATAGGGACGGGGAACTATGGCTACACCTTC; CDR3 protein: CASRIGTGNYGYTF
D gene: TRBD1; clone size: -; J gene: TRBJ2-7; V gene: TRBV27; CDR3 DNA: TGTGCCAGCAGTTCCATCGGGACAGGGGTCCGCGAGCAGTACTTC; CDR3 protein: CASSSIGTGVREQYF